A selection of T cell receptor beta chains follows, all from one sample in a study of shared clonotypes between healthy human individuals. Assay: immunoSEQ multiplex PCR; the TCRdb copy retains only in-frame clones and omits some. The sample has 1.5 million to 1.9 million clones, 95% to 99% seen once. The sequencing input was naive CD4+ T cells sorted from blood. The receptor source for this set is a man aged 30-40 years in good health. Both conserved end residues are part of each CDR3.

cdr3_length | j_call | v_call | cdr3_aa
15 | TRBJ1-3 | TRBV2 | CASSVETGAGNTIYF
13 | TRBJ1-5 | TRBV2 | CASAYRLGQPQHF
14 | TRBJ1-4 | TRBV18 | CASSPPSSNEKLFF
14 | TRBJ1-5 | TRBV18 | CASSPGTGNQPQHF
15 | TRBJ2-1 | TRBV11-2 | CASSLDGLADNEQFF
12 | TRBJ2-1 | TRBV18 | CASSPYDNEQFF
8 | TRBJ1-2 | TRBV20-1 | CSAMRETF
15 | TRBJ2-7 | TRBV5-1 | CASSLGSGRSYEQYF
13 | TRBJ1-5 | TRBV7-2 | CASSFQGGQPQHF
18 | TRBJ2-1 | TRBV5-4 | CASSSVVSADSSYNEQFF
13 | TRBJ2-7 | TRBV6-1 | CASSDQGGYEQYF
14 | TRBJ1-2 | TRBV25-1 | CASSERYDGYGYTF
16 | TRBJ2-7 | TRBV30 | CAWSTSGTVRSYEQYF
14 | TRBJ2-5 | TRBV6-6 | CASSYGGRWETQYF
12 | TRBJ1-2 | TRBV2 | CASSESLSGYTF
13 | TRBJ2-5 | TRBV2 | CASIGPIQETQYF
16 | TRBJ2-2 | TRBV2 | CASSELGQSFTGELFF
17 | TRBJ2-4 | TRBV18 | CASSPGGMQGPKNIQYF
20 | TRBJ2-1 | TRBV4-2 | CASSRRLAGGYESSYNEQFF
18 | TRBJ2-2 | TRBV27 | CASTGLADFLRNTGELFF
17 | TRBJ2-7 | TRBV28 | CASSERGGNSNSYEQYF
16 | TRBJ2-2 | TRBV19 | CASTLPGLGNTGELFF
14 | TRBJ2-7 | TRBV6-5 | CASRPYRGRGEQYF
15 | TRBJ2-5 | TRBV18 | CASTAGVVAQETQYF
14 | TRBJ2-5 | TRBV11-3 | CASSPGLAGETQYF